A single sample gave rise to the 21 T cell receptor beta chains below, sequenced in a study of T cells in Graves' hyperthyroidism and ophthalmopathy. The TCR beta CDR3 regions underwent amplification using RNA transcripts as the source. RT-PCR in the first round (using the HTBI primer set) targeted the TCR CDR3. TCRdb analysed the multiplex PCR reads with MiXCR anew, one entry per CDR3 protein. The sample has about 720,000 distinct CDR3 sequences, roughly a sixth seen once. Sequencing was performed on blood. The origin of the receptors is a woman aged 45-65 years with Graves' hyperthyroidism that later progressed to Graves' ophthalmopathy.

V usage is TRBV6-1 and J usage is TRBJ1-2, with 7 bases that match TRBD1. The CDR3 sequence is 14 residues long. Unmatched junction bases numbered 11, after V lost 5 bases and J lost 8 bases. Per germline, CDR1 MNHNS and CDR2 SASEGT. This chain's CDR3 is CASSTIGQVRGYTF. The CDR3 DNA is TGTGCCAGCAGTACAATCGGACAGGTACGCGGCTACACCTTC.

This chain uses TRBV3-1 with TRBJ1-3; D unclear. Germline CDR1 LGHDT, CDR2 YNNKEL (reference sequence). This CDR3 comprises 16 residues. With 0 bases removed from V and 0 bases from J, the gap between germline ends came to 9 bases. CDR3 sequence (DNA): TGTGCCAGCAGCCAAGAGTGGAGGGTCTCTGGAAACACCATATATTTT. Translating gives CASSQEWRVSGNTIYF.

There are many counts of this clonotype. This rearrangement joins TRBV18 to TRBJ2-5; D is possibly TRBD2 (5 bases). Trimming cost V 3 bases and J 1 base, with 9 bases left between them. The CDR3 runs to 14 residues. CDR1 is KGHSH, CDR2 LQKENI, per germline. The CDR3 bases are TGTGCCAGCTCACCGGACGGGGTCCAAGAGACCCAGTACTTC. This sequence encodes CASSPDGVQETQYF.

This clonotype came up a few times. The CDR3 protein is CASSSRDNTYEQYF. In DNA, the CDR3 is TGTGCCAGCAGTTCCCGGGACAACACCTACGAGCAGTACTTC. This chain joins TRBV27 and TRBJ2-7; D might be TRBD1 (6 bases). Germline values: CDR1 MNHEY, CDR2 SMNVEV (reference sequence). This CDR3 contains 14 residues. V was shortened by 4 bases and J by 2 bases, with 12 bases between the two germline ends.

V usage is TRBV19 and J usage is TRBJ2-3; D not resolved. Trimming stripped 0 bases from V and 3 bases from J, with 7 bases between. Per germline, CDR1 LNHDA and CDR2 SQIVND (reference sequence). This CDR3 is 14 amino acids long. DNA for the CDR3: TGTGCCAGTAGTATAGACTCTAGGACAGATACGCAGTATTTT. This sequence encodes CASSIDSRTDTQYF.

The chain employs TRBV9 and TRBJ2-1; D gene uncertain. Trimming shortened V by 0 bases and J by 9 bases, and 4 bases separated the two germline ends. Germline CDR1 is SGDLS and CDR2 is YYNGEE. The CDR3 length is 11 residues. Written as DNA, the CDR3 is TGTGCCAGCAGCGTAGGGATTGAGCAGTTCTTC. Amino acids: CASSVGIEQFF.

The V and J genes are TRBV7-8 and TRBJ1-5, with 7 bases aligning to TRBD1. The J segment lost 5 bases and the V segment lost 6 bases, leaving 10 bases of the junction unmatched. The CDR3 length is 15 residues. The germline gives CDR1 SGHVS, CDR2 FQNEAQ. The CDR3 coding sequence is TGTGCCAGCAGTCCTGCCCGGGACAGATATCAGCCCCAGCATTTT. Its translation is CASSPARDRYQPQHF.

This clonotype was recorded many times. This sequence joins TRBV18 and TRBJ2-7; D might be TRBD1 (6 bases). Between the trimmed V and J ends, which lost 3 bases and 6 bases, there was a span of 12 bases. The CDR3 is made up of 13 amino acids. Per germline, CDR1 KGHSH and CDR2 LQKENI. The CDR3 loop is CASSPFRGREQYF. Here the CDR3 DNA reads TGTGCCAGCTCACCCTTCAGGGGACGCGAGCAGTACTTC.

A few counts support this clonotype. This sequence joins TRBV27 and TRBJ1-2; a weak D match, TRBD1 (6 bases). The germline CDR1 and CDR2 sequences are MNHEY and SMNVEV (reference sequence). V lost 10 bases, J lost 0 bases, and 12 bases lay in between. The length of the CDR3 is 13 residues. CDR3 sequence (DNA): TGTGCCACCAGACAGGTAGCTAACTATGGCTACACCTTC. Protein sequence: CATRQVANYGYTF.

The sample holds many counts of this clonotype. The chain joins TRBV20-1 to TRBJ1-2; TRBD1 is a possible D gene (5 bases). CDR1 DFQATT and CDR2 SNEGSKA come from the germline V gene (reference sequence). Trimming left V 7 bases short and J 0 bases short, with 6 bases between. The CDR3 has 11 residues. CDR3 in DNA: TGCAGTGACAGGACTAACTATGGCTACACCTTC. Translated: CSDRTNYGYTF.

This clonotype was counted ten times or more. The genes are TRBV11-2 and TRBJ1-1, with 12 positions matching TRBD1. The CDR3 spans 16 residues. Germline assignment: CDR1 SGHAT and CDR2 FQNNGV. V was clipped by 1 base and J by 2 bases; unmatched bases: 2. The CDR3 loop is CASSLGGQGANTEAFF. CDR3 sequence (DNA): TGTGCCAGCAGCTTAGGGGGACAGGGGGCAAACACTGAAGCTTTCTTT.

Ten or more counts support this clonotype. The chain couples TRBV20-1 to TRBJ2-3; TRBD1 or TRBD2 may be the D gene (5 bases each). V gave up 3 bases and J gave up 10 bases, with 20 bases separating them. CDR1 and CDR2 from the germline V gene are DFQATT and SNEGSKA (reference sequence). There are 14 residues in the CDR3. For the CDR3, the DNA is TGCAGTGCTAGTCGGGACGGTAGCCCTCAGGCGCAGTATTTT. Translation gives CSASRDGSPQAQYF.

This clonotype was seen repeatedly, ten times or more. The DNA for the CDR3 is TGTGCCAGCAGTGTTCCAGGTTGGAACACCGGGGAGCTGTTTTTT. This encodes CASSVPGWNTGELFF. The chain uses TRBV2 and TRBJ2-2, with D unresolved. Trimming took 4 bases from V and 1 from J, leaving 10 bases between them. The germline CDR1 and CDR2 sequences are SNHLY and FYNNEI. CDR3 length equals 15 residues.

The rearrangement joins TRBV7-2 to TRBJ2-7, with TRBD1 as a possible D gene (6 bases). The CDR3 totals 14 residues. V shed 2 bases and J shed 3 bases, with 11 bases lying between them. Germline lookup yields CDR1 SGHTA and CDR2 FQGNSA. Here the CDR3 DNA reads TGTGCCAGCAGCTTAATCGCAGGGGTCTACGAGCAGTACTTC. Its protein product is CASSLIAGVYEQYF.

In its sample, this clonotype was seen many times. The chain joins TRBV12-3 or TRBV12-4 to TRBJ2-1; 9 bases agree with TRBD2. Trimming at V came to 6 bases and at J to 6 bases, leaving 12 bases not matched to a gene. This CDR3 is built from 16 residues. The CDR3 region has the DNA TGTGCCAGCAGGTTTACTGGCGGGGGGGTATCCAATGAGCAGTTCTTC. Protein: CASRFTGGGVSNEQFF.

This clonotype was counted only a few times. The J gene is TRBJ2-1, the V gene TRBV7-9; TRBD2 aligns across 8 bases. Germline values: CDR1 SEHNR, CDR2 FQNEAQ (reference sequence). The CDR3 extends over 15 amino acids. V lost 5 bases and J lost 7; bases outside the gene matches: 10. CDR3: CASSAGGRDRNEQFF. In nucleotides, the CDR3 is TGTGCCAGCAGCGCGGGGGGCAGGGATCGGAATGAGCAGTTCTTC.

Many counts were recorded for this clonotype. V usage is TRBV7-3 and J usage is TRBJ2-5, with D perhaps being TRBD1 or TRBD2 (5 bases each). The CDR3 runs to 16 residues. V lost 1 base and J 5 bases, leaving 17 bases between the germline ends. In germline, CDR1 is SGHTA, CDR2 FQGTGA. The CDR3: CASSLRYPSGTETQYF. The CDR3 DNA reads TGTGCCAGCAGCTTAAGATACCCGTCAGGGACGGAGACCCAGTACTTC. Full variable domain (missing parts from reference TRBV7-3 and TRBJ2-5): GAGVSQTPSNKVTEKGKYVELRCDPISGHTALYWYRQSLGQGPEFLIYFQGTGAADDSGLPNDRFFAVRPEGSVSTLKIQRTERGDSAVYLCASSLRYPSGTETQYFGPGTRLLVL.

This clonotype was observed a few times. The CDR3 sequence is CASSQPLGGASSPYEQYF. In nucleotides, the CDR3 is TGCGCCAGCAGCCAACCCCTGGGGGGGGCTTCCAGCCCCTACGAGCAGTACTTC. The rearrangement joins TRBV4-1 to TRBJ2-7; D might be TRBD2 (7 bases). Between the trimmed V and J ends, which lost 2 bases and 2 bases, there was a span of 22 bases. The CDR3 spans 18 residues. The germline gives CDR1 MGHRA, CDR2 YSYEKL.

This clonotype was seen more than once but under ten times. This rearrangement joins TRBV20-1 to TRBJ1-4; a possible D gene is TRBD1 (5 bases). The germline V and J ends were trimmed by 1 base and 8 bases, with 14 bases remaining between them. Germline V gene lookup returns CDR1 DFQATT and CDR2 SNEGSKA (reference sequence). CDR3 length equals 14 residues. The CDR3 protein is CSARAQGILEKLFF. The CDR3 bases are TGCAGTGCTAGAGCGCAGGGAATTCTCGAAAAACTGTTTTTT.

This clonotype showed up just a few times. The genes are TRBV19 and TRBJ2-1, with 9 bases fitting TRBD2. V gave up 1 base and J gave up 2 bases; unmatched junction bases: 3. CDR1 and CDR2 (germline): LNHDA, SQIVND (reference sequence). The CDR3 is 16 residues long. CDR3 sequence: CASSIAAGGTYNEQFF. The CDR3 nucleotides read TGTGCCAGTAGTATAGCGGCGGGGGGGACCTACAATGAGCAGTTCTTC.

V usage is TRBV7-9 and J usage is TRBJ1-2, with D unclear. The ends were cut back, 2 bases at V and 2 bases at J, with 21 bases in the middle. The CDR3 runs to 18 residues. Looked up from germline, CDR1 is SEHNR and CDR2 is FQNEAQ (reference sequence). The CDR3 region has the DNA TGTGCCAGCAGCTTATGGGGTGGGGTTGCGTACAAAAACTATGGCTACACCTTC. Encoded protein: CASSLWGGVAYKNYGYTF.